This T cell receptor (beta chain) was sequenced during a study of T cell repertoires in cytomegalovirus infection. TCRdb independently ran MiXCR on the reads; one entry per CDR3 protein. The sample yields approximately 180,000 distinct CDR3 sequences, roughly a fifth seen once. Germline V gene data show CDR1 as SGHAT and CDR2 as FQDESV (reference sequence). Germline trimming cut 2 bases from V and 0 bases from J; bases unmatched to any gene: 7. The CDR3 covers 18 residues. This clonotype was detected many times. Sequencing was done on a sample of PBMCs. This chain joins TRBV11-1 and TRBJ2-6, with 7 bases lining up with TRBD1. The receptor comes from a human donor in good health (CMV status not recorded). Some clones in this sample may be carry-over from other donors' samples. CDR3: CASSLQGTANSGANVLTF. The CDR3 bases are TGTGCCAGCAGCTTACAAGGGACAGCGAACTCTGGGGCCAACGTCCTGACTTTC.